What follows is one TCR beta chain and its context. Its antigen remains unknown. In the PCR, 60 Vbeta and 13 Jbeta primers were used. Sequencing used immunoSEQ multiplex PCR; TCRdb keeps in-frame clones, though not all of them. The sample features about 170,000 clones, with about 0.79% in its top ten. Unrecorded immune exposures were likely, despite nominal health at sampling. The sample originates from a study of cytomegalovirus exposure and HLA in healthy donors. General study points: A cluster of highly shared sequence variants was likely a sequencing artifact. The later analysis indicated that the majority of CMV-associated TCR beta chains appeared HLA-restricted. In a later analysis, a missense DCLRE1C variant was linked to TCR beta V- and J-gene trimming.

The CDR3 runs 14 residues. Trimming cost V 1 base and J 4 bases, with 10 bases left between them. Per the germline V gene, CDR1 is SGHAT and CDR2 is FQDESV (reference sequence). This chain links TRBV11-1 with TRBJ2-5; the D gene is possibly TRBD1 (6 bases). The sample taken for sequencing was PBMCs. This sequence was found in a woman aged 18 to 35 in good health and CMV-seropositive. In DNA, the CDR3 is TGTGCCAGCAGCTTAGGGGGACAAGGAGAGACCCAGTACTTC. Translation: CASSLGGQGETQYF.